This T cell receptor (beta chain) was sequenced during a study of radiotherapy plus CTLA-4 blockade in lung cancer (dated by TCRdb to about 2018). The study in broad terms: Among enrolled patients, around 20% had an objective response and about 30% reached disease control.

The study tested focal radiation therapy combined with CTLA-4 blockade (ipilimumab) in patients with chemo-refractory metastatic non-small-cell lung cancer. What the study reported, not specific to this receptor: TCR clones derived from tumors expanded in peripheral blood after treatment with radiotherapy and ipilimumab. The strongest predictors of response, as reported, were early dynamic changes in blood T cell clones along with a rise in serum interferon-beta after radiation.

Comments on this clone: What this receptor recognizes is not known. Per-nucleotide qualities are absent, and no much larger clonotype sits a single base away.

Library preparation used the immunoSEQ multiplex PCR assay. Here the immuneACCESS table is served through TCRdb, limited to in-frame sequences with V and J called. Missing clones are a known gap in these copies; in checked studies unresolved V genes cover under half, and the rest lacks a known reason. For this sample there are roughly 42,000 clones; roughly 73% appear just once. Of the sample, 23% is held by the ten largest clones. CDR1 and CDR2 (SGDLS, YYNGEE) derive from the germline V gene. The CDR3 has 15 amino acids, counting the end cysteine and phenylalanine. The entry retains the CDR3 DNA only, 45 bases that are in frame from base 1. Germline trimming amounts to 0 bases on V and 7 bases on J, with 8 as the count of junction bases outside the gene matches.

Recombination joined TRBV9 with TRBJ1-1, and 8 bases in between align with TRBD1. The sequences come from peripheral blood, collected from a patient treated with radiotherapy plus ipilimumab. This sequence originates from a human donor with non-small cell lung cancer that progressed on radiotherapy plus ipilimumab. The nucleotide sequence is TGTGCCAGCAGCGTAGCCCCCGACAGGGGACGTGAAGCTTTCTTT. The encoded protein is CASSVAPDRGREAFF.